This T cell receptor beta chain comes out of a study of shared clonotypes between healthy human individuals. Study-wide findings and caveats: The study drew on few donors, limiting represented genetic and exposure-history diversity. Sharing across a few donors was seen in 4% to 6.5% of naive CD4 clonotypes. A reduction in generation probabilities was seen for non-shared clonotypes relative to those shared by all four donors. Larger estimated richness was generally seen in naive subsets than in memory subsets.

The CDR3 consists of 12 residues. V was pared by 4 bases and J by 8 bases, with 11 bases between. Per germline, CDR1 MDHEN and CDR2 SYDVKM. To note about this clone: As yet, its antigen is unknown.

Sequencing was performed with immunoSEQ multiplex PCR; in TCRdb, only in-frame clones are kept and a portion is missing. The sample has about 530,000 clones, 90% to 96% seen once. This sequence originates from a woman aged 25 to 45 in good health. This chain connects TRBV28 to TRBJ1-2; D perhaps matches TRBD1 (6 bases). Sequencing input: naive CD4+ T cells sorted from blood. Subset noted: CD45RA+ positively selected. The CDR3 here is CASSSGGRGYTF. The CDR3 DNA is TGTGCCAGCAGTTCGGGGGGCAGGGGCTACACCTTC.